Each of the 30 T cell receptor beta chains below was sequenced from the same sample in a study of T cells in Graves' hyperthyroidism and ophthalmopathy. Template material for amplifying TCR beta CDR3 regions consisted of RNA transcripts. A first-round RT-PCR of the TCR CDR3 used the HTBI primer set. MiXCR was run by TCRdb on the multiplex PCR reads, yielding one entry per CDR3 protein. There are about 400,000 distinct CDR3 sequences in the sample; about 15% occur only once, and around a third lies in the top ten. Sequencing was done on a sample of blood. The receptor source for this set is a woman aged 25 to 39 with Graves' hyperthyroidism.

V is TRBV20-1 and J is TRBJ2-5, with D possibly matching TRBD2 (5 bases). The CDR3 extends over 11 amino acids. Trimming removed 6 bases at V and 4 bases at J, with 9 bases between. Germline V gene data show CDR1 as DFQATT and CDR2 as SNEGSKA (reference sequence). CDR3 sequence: CSAHRGETQYF. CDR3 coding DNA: TGCAGTGCCCACCGGGGAGAGACCCAGTACTTC.

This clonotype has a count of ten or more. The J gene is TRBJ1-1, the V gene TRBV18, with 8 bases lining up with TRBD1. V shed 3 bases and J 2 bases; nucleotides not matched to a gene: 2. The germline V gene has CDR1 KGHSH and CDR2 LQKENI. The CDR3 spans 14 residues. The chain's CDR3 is CASSPGQVNTEAFF. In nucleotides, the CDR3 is TGTGCCAGCTCACCGGGACAGGTTAACACTGAAGCTTTCTTT.

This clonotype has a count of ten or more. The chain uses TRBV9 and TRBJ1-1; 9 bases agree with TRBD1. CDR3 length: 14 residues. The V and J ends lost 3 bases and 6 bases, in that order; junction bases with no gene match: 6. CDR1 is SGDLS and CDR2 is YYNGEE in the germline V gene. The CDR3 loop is CASSAGDRAAEAFF. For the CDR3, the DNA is TGTGCCAGCAGCGCGGGGGACAGGGCCGCTGAAGCTTTCTTT.

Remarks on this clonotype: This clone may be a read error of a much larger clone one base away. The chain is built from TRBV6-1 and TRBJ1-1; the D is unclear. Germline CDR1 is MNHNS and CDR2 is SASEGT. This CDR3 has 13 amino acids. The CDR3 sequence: CASGEPYRSEAFF. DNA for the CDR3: TGTGCCAGCGGTGAACCCTACCGGTCTGAAGCTTTCTTT.

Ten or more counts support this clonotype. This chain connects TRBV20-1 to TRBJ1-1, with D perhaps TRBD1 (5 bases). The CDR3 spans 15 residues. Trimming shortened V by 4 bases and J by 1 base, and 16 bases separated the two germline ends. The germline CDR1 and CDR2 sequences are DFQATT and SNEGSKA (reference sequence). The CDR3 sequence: CSAIPNPGGNTEAFF. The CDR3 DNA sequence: TGCAGTGCTATTCCGAACCCCGGGGGGAACACTGAAGCTTTCTTT.

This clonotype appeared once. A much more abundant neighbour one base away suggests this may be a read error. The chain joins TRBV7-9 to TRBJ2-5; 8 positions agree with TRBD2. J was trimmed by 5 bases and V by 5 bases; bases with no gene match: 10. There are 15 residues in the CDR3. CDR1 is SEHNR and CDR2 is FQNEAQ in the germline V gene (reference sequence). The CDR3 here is CASSRWSGRGETQYF. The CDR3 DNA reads TGTGCCAGCAGCCGGTGGAGCGGGAGAGGGGAGACCCAGTACTTC.

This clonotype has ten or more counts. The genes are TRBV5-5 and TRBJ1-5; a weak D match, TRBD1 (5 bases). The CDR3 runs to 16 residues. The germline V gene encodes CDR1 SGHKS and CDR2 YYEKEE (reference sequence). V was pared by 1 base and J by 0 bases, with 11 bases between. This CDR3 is CASSLLGGYSNQPQHF. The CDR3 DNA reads TGTGCCAGCAGCTTGCTTGGGGGATATAGCAATCAGCCCCAGCATTTT.

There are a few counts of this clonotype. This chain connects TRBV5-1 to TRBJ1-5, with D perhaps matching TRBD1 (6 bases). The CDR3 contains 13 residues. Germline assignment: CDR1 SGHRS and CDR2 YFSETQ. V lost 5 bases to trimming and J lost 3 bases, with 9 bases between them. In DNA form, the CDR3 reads TGCGCCAGCAGACGGACAGACAATCAGCCCCAGCATTTT. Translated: CASRRTDNQPQHF. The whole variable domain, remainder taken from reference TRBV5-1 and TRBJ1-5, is KAGVTQTPRYLIKTRGQQVTLSCSPISGHRSVSWYQQTPGQGLQFLFEYFSETQRNKGNFPGRFSGRQFSNSRSEMNVSTLELGDSALYLCASRRTDNQPQHFGDGTRLSIL.

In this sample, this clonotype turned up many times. In nucleotides, the CDR3 is TGTGCCAGCAGTCCCTCCGGGACCCAGGAGCAGTACTTC. Its translation: CASSPSGTQEQYF. V gene TRBV2 combines with J gene TRBJ2-7; D is perhaps TRBD1 or TRBD2 (5 bases each). The CDR3 sequence is 13 residues long. Germline V lookup: CDR1 SNHLY, CDR2 FYNNEI. With 5 bases removed from V and 7 bases from J, the gap between germline ends came to 15 bases. Looking up the rest from reference TRBV2 and TRBJ2-7 gives the full variable domain: EPEVTQTPSHQVTQMGQEVILRCVPISNHLYFYWYRQILGQKVEFLVSFYNNEISEKSEIFDDQFSVERPDGSNFTLKIRSTKLEDSAMYFCASSPSGTQEQYFGPGTRLTVT.

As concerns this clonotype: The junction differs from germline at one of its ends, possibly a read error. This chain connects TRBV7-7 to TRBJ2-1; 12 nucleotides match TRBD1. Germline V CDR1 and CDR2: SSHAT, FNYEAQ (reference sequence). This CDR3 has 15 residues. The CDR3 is CASSAGTGGSNEQFF. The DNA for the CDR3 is TGTGCTAGCAGCGCCGGGACAGGGGGCTCCAATGAGCAGTTCTTC.

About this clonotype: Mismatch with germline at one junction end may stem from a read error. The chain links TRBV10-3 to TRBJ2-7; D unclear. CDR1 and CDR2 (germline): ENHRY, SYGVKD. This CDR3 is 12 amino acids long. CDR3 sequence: CTISESAGEQYF. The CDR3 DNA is TGTACCATCAGTGAGTCGGCCGGCGAGCAGTACTTC.

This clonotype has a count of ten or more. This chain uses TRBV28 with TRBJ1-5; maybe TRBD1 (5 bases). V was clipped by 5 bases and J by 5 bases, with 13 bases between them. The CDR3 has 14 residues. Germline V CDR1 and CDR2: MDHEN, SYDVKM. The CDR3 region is CASSKGREDQPQHF. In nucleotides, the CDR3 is TGTGCCAGCAGTAAGGGACGGGAGGATCAGCCCCAGCATTTT.

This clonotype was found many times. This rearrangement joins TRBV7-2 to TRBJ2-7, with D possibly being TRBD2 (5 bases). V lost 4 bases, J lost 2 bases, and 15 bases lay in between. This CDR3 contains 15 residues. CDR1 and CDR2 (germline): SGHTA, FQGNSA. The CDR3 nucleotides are TGTGCCAGCAGCTCCCGGGAACGACTGACCTACGAGCAGTACTTC. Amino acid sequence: CASSSRERLTYEQYF. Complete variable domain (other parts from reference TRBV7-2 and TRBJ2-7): GAGVSQSPSNKVTEKGKDVELRCDPISGHTALYWYRQSLGQGLEFLIYFQGNSAPDKSGLPSDRFSAERTGGSVSTLTIQRTQQEDSAVYLCASSSRERLTYEQYFGPGTRLTVT.

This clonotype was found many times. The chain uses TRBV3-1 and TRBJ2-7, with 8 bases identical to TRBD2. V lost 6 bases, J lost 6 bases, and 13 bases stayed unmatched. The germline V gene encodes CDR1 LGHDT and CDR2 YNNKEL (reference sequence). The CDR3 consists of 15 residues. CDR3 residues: CASRPLAGNFGEQYF. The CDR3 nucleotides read TGTGCCAGCAGGCCTTTAGCGGGAAACTTCGGCGAGCAGTACTTC.

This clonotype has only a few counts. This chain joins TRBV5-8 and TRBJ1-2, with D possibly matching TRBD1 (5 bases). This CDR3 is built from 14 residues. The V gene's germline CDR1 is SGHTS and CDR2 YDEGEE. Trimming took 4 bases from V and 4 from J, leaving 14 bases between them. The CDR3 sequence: CASSHYGAGYGYTF. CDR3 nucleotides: TGTGCCAGCAGCCATTACGGGGCCGGCTATGGCTACACCTTC.

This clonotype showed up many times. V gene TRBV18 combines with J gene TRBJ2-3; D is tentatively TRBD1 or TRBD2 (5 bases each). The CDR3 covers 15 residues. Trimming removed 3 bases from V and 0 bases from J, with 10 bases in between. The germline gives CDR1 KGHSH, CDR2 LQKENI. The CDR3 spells CASSPGTKSTDTQYF. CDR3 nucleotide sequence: TGTGCCAGCTCACCCGGGACCAAAAGCACAGATACGCAGTATTTT.

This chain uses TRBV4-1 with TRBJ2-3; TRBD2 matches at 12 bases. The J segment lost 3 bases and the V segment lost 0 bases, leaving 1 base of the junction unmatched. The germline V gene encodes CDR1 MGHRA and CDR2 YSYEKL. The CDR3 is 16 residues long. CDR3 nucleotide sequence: TGCGCCAGCAGCCAAGAACTAGCGGGAGGTACAGATACGCAGTATTTT. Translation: CASSQELAGGTDTQYF.

The CDR3 is CASSLGGSPANEQFF. In DNA form, the CDR3 reads TGTGCCAGCAGCTTAGGGGGGAGCCCTGCCAATGAGCAGTTCTTC. V and J are TRBV5-4 and TRBJ2-1; perhaps D is TRBD1 or TRBD2 (6 bases each). V dropped 2 bases and J dropped 6 bases, with 15 bases sitting between them. The germline CDR1 and CDR2 sequences are SGHNT and YYREEE (reference sequence). This CDR3 has 15 amino acids.

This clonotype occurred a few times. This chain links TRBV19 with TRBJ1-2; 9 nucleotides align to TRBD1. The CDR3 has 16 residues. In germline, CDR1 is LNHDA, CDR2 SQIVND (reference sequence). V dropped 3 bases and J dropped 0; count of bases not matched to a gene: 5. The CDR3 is CASSMDRGQANYGYTF. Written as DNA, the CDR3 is TGTGCCAGTAGTATGGACAGGGGTCAAGCTAACTATGGCTACACCTTC.

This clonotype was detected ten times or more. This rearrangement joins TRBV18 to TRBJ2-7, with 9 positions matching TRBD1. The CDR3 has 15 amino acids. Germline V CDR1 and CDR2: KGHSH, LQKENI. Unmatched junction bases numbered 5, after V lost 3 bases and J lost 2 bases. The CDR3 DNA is TGTGCCAGCTCACCGGGGACAGGGTCCCCCTACGAGCAGTACTTC. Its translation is CASSPGTGSPYEQYF. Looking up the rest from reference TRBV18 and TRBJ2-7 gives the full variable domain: NAGVMQNPRHLVRRRGQEARLRCSPMKGHSHVYWYRQLPEEGLKFMVYLQKENIIDESGMPKERFSAEFPKEGPSILRIQQVVRGDSAAYFCASSPGTGSPYEQYFGPGTRLTVT.

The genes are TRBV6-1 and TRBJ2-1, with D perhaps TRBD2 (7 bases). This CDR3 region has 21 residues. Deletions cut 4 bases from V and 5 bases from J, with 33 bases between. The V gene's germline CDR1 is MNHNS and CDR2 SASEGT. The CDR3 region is CASSVGGWARYAGVSNNEQFF. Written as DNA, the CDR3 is TGTGCCAGCAGTGTAGGGGGTTGGGCGCGGTACGCGGGAGTATCAAACAATGAGCAGTTCTTC.

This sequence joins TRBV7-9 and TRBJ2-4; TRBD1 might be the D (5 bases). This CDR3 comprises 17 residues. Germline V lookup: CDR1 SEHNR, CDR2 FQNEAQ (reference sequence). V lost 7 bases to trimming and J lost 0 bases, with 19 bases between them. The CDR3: CASTQGGAALAKNIQYF. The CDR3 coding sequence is TGTGCCAGCACCCAAGGTGGGGCAGCCCTAGCCAAAAACATTCAGTACTTC.

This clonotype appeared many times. CDR3 residues: CASSQGVNGGGETQYF. The CDR3 DNA is TGTGCCAGCAGCCAAGGAGTCAACGGAGGCGGCGAGACCCAGTACTTC. V is TRBV3-1 and J is TRBJ2-5, with D tentatively TRBD2 (5 bases). The CDR3 is 16 amino acids. Trimming took 1 base from V and 5 from J, leaving 17 bases between them. CDR1 is LGHDT, CDR2 YNNKEL, per germline (reference sequence).

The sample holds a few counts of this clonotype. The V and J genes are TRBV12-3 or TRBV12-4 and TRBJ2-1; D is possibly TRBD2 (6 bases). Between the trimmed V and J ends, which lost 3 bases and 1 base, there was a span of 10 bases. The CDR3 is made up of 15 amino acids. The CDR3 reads CASSFERASYNEQFF. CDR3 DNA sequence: TGTGCCAGCAGTTTCGAGCGGGCGTCCTACAATGAGCAGTTCTTC.

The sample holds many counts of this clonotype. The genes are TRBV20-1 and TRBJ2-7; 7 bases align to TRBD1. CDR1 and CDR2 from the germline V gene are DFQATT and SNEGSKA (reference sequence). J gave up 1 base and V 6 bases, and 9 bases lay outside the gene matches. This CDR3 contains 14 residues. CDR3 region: CSAPPLTGSYEQYF. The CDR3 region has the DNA TGCAGTGCGCCCCCCTTGACAGGGTCCTACGAGCAGTACTTC.

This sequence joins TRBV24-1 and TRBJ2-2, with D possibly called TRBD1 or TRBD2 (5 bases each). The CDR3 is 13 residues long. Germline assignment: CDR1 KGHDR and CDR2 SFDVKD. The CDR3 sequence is CATGARNTGELFF. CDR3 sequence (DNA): TGTGCTACCGGGGCCAGGAACACCGGGGAGCTGTTTTTT.

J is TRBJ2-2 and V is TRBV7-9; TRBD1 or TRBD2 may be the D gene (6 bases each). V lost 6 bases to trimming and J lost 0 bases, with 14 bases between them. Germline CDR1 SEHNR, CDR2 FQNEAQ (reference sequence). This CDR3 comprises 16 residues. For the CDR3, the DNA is TGTGCCAGCAGGGAGGGGGGCTCCGCGAACACCGGGGAGCTGTTTTTT. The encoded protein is CASREGGSANTGELFF.

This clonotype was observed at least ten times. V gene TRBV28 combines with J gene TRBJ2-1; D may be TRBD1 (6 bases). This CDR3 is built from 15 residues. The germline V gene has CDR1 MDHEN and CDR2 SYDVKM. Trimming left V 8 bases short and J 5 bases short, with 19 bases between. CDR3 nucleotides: TGTGCCAGCGATACCGGGACAAAACTCAACAATGAGCAGTTCTTC. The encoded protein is CASDTGTKLNNEQFF.

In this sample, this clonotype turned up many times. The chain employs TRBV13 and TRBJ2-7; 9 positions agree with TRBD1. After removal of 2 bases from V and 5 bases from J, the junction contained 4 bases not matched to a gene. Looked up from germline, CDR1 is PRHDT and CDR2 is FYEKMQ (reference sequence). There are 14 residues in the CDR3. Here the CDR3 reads CASSLRGQGHEQYF. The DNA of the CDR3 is TGTGCCAGCAGCTTACGGGGACAGGGCCACGAGCAGTACTTC.

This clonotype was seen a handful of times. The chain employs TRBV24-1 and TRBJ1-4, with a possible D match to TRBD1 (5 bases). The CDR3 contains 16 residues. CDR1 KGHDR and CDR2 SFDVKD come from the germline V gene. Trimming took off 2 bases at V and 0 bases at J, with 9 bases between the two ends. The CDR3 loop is CATSDSQGTTNEKLFF. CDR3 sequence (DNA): TGTGCCACCAGTGATTCCCAGGGCACAACTAATGAAAAACTGTTTTTT.